This T cell receptor beta chain was profiled in a study of blood T cell repertoires in COVID-19. Across the whole study: From the United States, Italy and Spain came samples of acute and convalescent COVID-19. T cells, B-cell-depleted T cells, or PBMCs supplied cDNA or gDNA.

CDR1 is SGHAT, CDR2 FQDESV, per germline (reference sequence). The ends lost 3 bases at V and 1 base at J; junction bases unmatched: 2. The CDR3 consists of 15 residues. Original processing notes: Reference gene primers were amplified, and this amplification served to estimate nucleated cell counts. Only in-frame clones appear in the TCRdb table, and some are missing; sequencing was by immunoSEQ multiplex PCR. V and J calls plus clone size are reproduced from that table; the DNA served to infer D and trimming. The table includes around 620,000 clones, 70% to 90% detected once. The receptor's source is a woman in her late teens or twenties with acute or convalescent COVID-19. Specimen: peripheral blood. The V gene is TRBV11-1, the J gene TRBJ1-4; 7 nucleotides match TRBD1. CDR3 loop: CASSFNRGTNEKLFF. For the CDR3, the DNA is TGTGCCAGCAGCTTCAACAGGGGAACTAATGAAAAACTGTTTTTT. Using reference TRBV11-1 and TRBJ1-4 for the parts outside the CDR3, the full variable domain is EAEVAQSPRYKITEKSQAVAFWCDPISGHATLYWYRQILGQGPELLVQFQDESVVDDSQLPKDRFSAERLKGVDSTLKIQPAELGDSAMYLCASSFNRGTNEKLFFGSGTQLSVL.